The 18 T cell receptor beta chains reported below all come from one sample, sequenced in a study of CD8 T cells in Susac syndrome. With random hexamers, reverse transcription was performed on about 0.45 to 1 ug of RNA. TCRdb passed the immunoSEQ multiplex PCR reads through MiXCR, listing each CDR3 protein once. The sample comprises more than 200,000 distinct CDR3 sequences, 94% of which are singletons, and around 0.16% rests with the top ten. The sequenced material came from CD4+ T cells from PBMCs. Source of these receptors: a human donor with Susac syndrome.

The chain recombines TRBV20-1 with TRBJ1-2, with 8 nucleotides matching TRBD1. V was pared by 4 bases and J by 6 bases, with 4 bases of the junction left unmatched. Germline V gives CDR1 DFQATT, CDR2 SNEGSKA (reference sequence). CDR3 length: 12 residues. In DNA, the CDR3 is TGCAGTGCTAAGACAGGGGCGGATGGCTACACCTTC. Amino acid sequence: CSAKTGADGYTF.

The chain links TRBV9 to TRBJ2-5; 12 bases line up with TRBD2. Per the germline V gene, CDR1 is SGDLS and CDR2 is YYNGEE. This CDR3 has 18 residues. V lost 4 bases and J lost 2; bases outside the gene matches: 12. The DNA for the CDR3 is TGTGCCAGCAGCCCTCACACTAGCGGGGGGACCAATCAAGAGACCCAGTACTTC. This gives the protein CASSPHTSGGTNQETQYF.

The table lists this clonotype with a count of one. The rearrangement links TRBV20-1 to TRBJ1-2; D gene unclear. This CDR3 is 14 amino acids long. Per germline, CDR1 DFQATT and CDR2 SNEGSKA (reference sequence). V gave up 3 bases and J gave up 0 bases, with 11 bases separating them. CDR3 sequence: CSASHPGANYGYTF. DNA for the CDR3: TGCAGTGCTAGTCATCCGGGAGCTAACTATGGCTACACCTTC.

The rearrangement links TRBV28 to TRBJ1-2; TRBD1 aligns across 10 bases. The CDR3 extends over 15 amino acids. The trim removed 6 bases at V and 8 bases at J, leaving 12 bases unmatched. Germline-derived CDR1 and CDR2 are MDHEN and SYDVKM. CDR3 amino acids: CASRPSSGTGDGYTF. CDR3 nucleotides: TGTGCCAGCAGGCCCAGTTCCGGGACAGGGGACGGCTACACCTTC.

V and J are TRBV20-1 and TRBJ2-5; 7 nucleotides agree with TRBD2. Per germline, CDR1 DFQATT and CDR2 SNEGSKA (reference sequence). The junction had 7 bases not matched to a gene; V was cut back by 1 base and J by 5 bases. The CDR3 consists of 14 residues. The CDR3 is CSARGTSRVETQYF. Here the CDR3 DNA reads TGCAGTGCTAGAGGGACTAGTAGGGTCGAGACCCAGTACTTC.

V usage is TRBV6-2 or TRBV6-3 and J usage is TRBJ1-5; D may be TRBD1 (5 bases). Looked up from germline, CDR1 is MNHEY and CDR2 is SVGEGT. Trimming cost V 6 bases and J 0 bases, with 12 bases left between them. This CDR3 has 15 amino acids. This CDR3 reads CASRMTDYSNQPQHF. The CDR3 DNA follows: TGTGCCAGCAGGATGACAGATTATAGCAATCAGCCCCAGCATTTT.

The chain recombines TRBV5-4 with TRBJ1-6, with 7 bases lining up with TRBD1. The germline gives CDR1 SGHNT, CDR2 YYREEE (reference sequence). The CDR3 is made up of 14 amino acids. V dropped 4 bases and J dropped 7; count of bases not matched to a gene: 5. The CDR3 loop reads CASSGDSANSPLHF. DNA for the CDR3: TGTGCCAGCAGCGGGGACAGCGCAAATTCACCCCTCCACTTT.

The chain carries TRBV20-1 and TRBJ2-1; 8 positions agree with TRBD2. This CDR3 has 15 amino acids. Germline V CDR1 and CDR2: DFQATT, SNEGSKA (reference sequence). After removal of 2 bases from V and 3 bases from J, the junction contained 6 bases not matched to a gene. This chain's CDR3 is CSARSPGTSYNEQFF. CDR3 coding DNA: TGCAGTGCTAGATCGCCCGGGACTAGCTACAATGAGCAGTTCTTC.

The chain carries TRBV5-1 and TRBJ1-1, with 8 bases that match TRBD1. Germline assignment: CDR1 SGHRS and CDR2 YFSETQ. V lost 2 bases and J lost 0; bases outside the gene matches: 6. The CDR3 extends over 16 amino acids. As DNA, the CDR3 is TGCGCCAGCAGCTTACGACAGGGGTTCATGAACACTGAAGCTTTCTTT. Protein: CASSLRQGFMNTEAFF.

The chain couples TRBV20-1 to TRBJ2-6; D gene ambiguous. The germline V and J ends were trimmed by 4 bases and 0 bases, with 13 bases remaining between them. Germline CDR1 is DFQATT and CDR2 is SNEGSKA (reference sequence). The CDR3 sequence is 16 residues long. CDR3 amino acids: CSAKAESSSGANVLTF. CDR3 coding DNA: TGCAGTGCTAAGGCAGAGTCTTCCTCTGGGGCCAACGTCCTGACTTTC.

The CDR3 DNA sequence: TGTGCCAGCAGTCCAGAAGAAGGTATTGGCTACACCTTC. Translating it yields CASSPEEGIGYTF. V usage is TRBV12-3 or TRBV12-4 and J usage is TRBJ1-2; D is undetermined. The V gene lost 5 bases and the J gene lost 7 bases, with 14 bases spanning the gap. This CDR3 is 13 amino acids long.

This chain connects TRBV20-1 to TRBJ2-1; no clear D. The V gene lost 3 bases and the J gene lost 8 bases, with 11 bases spanning the gap. This CDR3 region has 12 residues. In germline, CDR1 is DFQATT, CDR2 SNEGSKA (reference sequence). CDR3 sequence reads: CSASPQRDEQFF. The CDR3 coding sequence is TGCAGTGCTAGCCCTCAAAGGGATGAGCAGTTCTTC.

The V call is TRBV20-1, the J call TRBJ2-2; 10 bases are a match to TRBD2. Trimming removed 3 bases from V and 2 bases from J; junction bases left unmatched: 9. Germline V gene lookup returns CDR1 DFQATT and CDR2 SNEGSKA (reference sequence). This CDR3 has 17 amino acids. The CDR3 sequence is CSARDPLAGANTGELFF. The CDR3 DNA reads as TGCAGTGCTAGGGATCCTCTAGCGGGGGCCAACACCGGGGAGCTGTTTTTT.

The rearrangement joins TRBV7-3 to TRBJ1-1; D is possibly TRBD1 (5 bases). From germline, CDR1 is SGHTA and CDR2 FQGTGA. The CDR3 has 15 residues. V lost 4 bases and J 7 bases, leaving 19 bases between the germline ends. CDR3 nucleotides: TGTGCCAGCAGCTCGAATGCTGGACAAATTCGTGAAGCTTTCTTT. Translating gives CASSSNAGQIREAFF.

The chain combines TRBV3-1 with TRBJ2-2, with D possibly TRBD2 on 6 matching bases. The V and J ends lost 4 bases and 4 bases respectively, with 13 bases between them. Germline assignment: CDR1 LGHDT and CDR2 YNNKEL (reference sequence). This CDR3 contains 15 residues. The CDR3: CASSPLLGGTGELFF. CDR3 nucleotide sequence: TGTGCCAGCAGCCCACTTCTGGGGGGCACCGGGGAGCTGTTTTTT.

The chain recombines TRBV28 with TRBJ2-5; 8 bases map to TRBD1. Unmatched junction bases numbered 10, after V lost 6 bases and J lost 4 bases. Germline V gives CDR1 MDHEN, CDR2 SYDVKM. The CDR3 sequence is 15 residues long. The CDR3 region has the DNA TGTGCCAGCAGCCGCATGACAGGGGATAGAGAGACCCAGTACTTC. This codes for CASSRMTGDRETQYF.

CDR3 in DNA: TGTGCCAGCAGTATTGACAGGTTTACTTTCTTT. Amino acid sequence: CASSIDRFTFF. The rearrangement joins TRBV28 to TRBJ1-1, with D possibly matching TRBD1 (6 bases). CDR1 MDHEN and CDR2 SYDVKM come from the germline V gene. Trimming stripped 5 bases from V and 12 bases from J, with 13 bases between. CDR3 size: 11 residues.

This sequence joins TRBV30 and TRBJ1-2; D ambiguous. Trimming took off 5 bases at V and 0 bases at J, with 10 bases between the two ends. CDR3 length equals 13 residues. CDR1 and CDR2 from the germline V gene are GTSNPN and SVGIG (reference sequence). CDR3 amino acids: CAWRHQANYGYTF. The CDR3 DNA reads TGTGCCTGGCGACACCAAGCTAACTATGGCTACACCTTC. Looking up the rest from reference TRBV30 and TRBJ1-2 gives the full variable domain: SQTIHQWPATLVQPVGSPLSLECTVEGTSNPNLYWYRQAAGRGLQLLFYSVGIGQISSEVPQNLSASRPQDRQFILSSKKLLLSDSGFYLCAWRHQANYGYTFGSGTRLTVV.